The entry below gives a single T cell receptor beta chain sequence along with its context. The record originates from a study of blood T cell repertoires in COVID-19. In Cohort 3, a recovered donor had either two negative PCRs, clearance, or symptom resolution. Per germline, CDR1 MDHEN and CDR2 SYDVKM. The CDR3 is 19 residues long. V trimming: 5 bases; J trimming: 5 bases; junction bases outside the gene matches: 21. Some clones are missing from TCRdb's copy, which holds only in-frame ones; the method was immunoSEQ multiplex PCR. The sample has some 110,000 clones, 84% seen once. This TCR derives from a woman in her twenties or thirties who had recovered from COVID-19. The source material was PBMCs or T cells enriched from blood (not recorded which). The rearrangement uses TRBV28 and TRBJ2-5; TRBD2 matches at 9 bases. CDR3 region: CASSPLRRASGTRGETQYF. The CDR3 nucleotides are TGTGCCAGCAGTCCCCTCAGAAGGGCTAGCGGGACCCGGGGGGAGACCCAGTACTTC.